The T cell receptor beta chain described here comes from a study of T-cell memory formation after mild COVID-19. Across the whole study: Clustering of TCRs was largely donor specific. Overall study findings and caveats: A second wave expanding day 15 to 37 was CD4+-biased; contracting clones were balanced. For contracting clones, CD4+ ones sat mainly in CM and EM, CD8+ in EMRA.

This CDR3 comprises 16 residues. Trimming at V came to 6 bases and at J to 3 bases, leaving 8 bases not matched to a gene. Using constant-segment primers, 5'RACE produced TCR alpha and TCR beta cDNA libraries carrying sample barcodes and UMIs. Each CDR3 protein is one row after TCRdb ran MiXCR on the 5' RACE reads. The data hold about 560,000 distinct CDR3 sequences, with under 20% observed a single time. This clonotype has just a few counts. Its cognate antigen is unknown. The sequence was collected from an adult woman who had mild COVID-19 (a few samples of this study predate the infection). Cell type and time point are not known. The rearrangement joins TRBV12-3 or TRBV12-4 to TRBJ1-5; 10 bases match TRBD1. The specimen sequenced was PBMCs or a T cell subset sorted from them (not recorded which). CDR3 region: CASRSRDRGPNQPQHF. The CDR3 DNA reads TGTGCCAGCAGATCACGGGACAGGGGCCCCAATCAGCCCCAGCATTTT.